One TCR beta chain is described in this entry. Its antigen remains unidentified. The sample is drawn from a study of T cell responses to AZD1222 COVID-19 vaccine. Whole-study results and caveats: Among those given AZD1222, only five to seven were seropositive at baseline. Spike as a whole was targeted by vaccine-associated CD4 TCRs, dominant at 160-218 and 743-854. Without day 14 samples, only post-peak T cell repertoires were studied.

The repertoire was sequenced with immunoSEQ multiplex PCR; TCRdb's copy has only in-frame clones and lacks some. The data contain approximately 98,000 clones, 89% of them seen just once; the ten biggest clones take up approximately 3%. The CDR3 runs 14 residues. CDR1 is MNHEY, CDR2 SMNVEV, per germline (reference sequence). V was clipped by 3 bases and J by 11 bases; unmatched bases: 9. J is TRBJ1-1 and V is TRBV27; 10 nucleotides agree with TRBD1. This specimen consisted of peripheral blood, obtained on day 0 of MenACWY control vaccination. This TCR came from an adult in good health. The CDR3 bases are TGTGCCAGCAGTTTTCTTGACAGGGGGCAACGGGCTTTCTTT. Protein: CASSFLDRGQRAFF.